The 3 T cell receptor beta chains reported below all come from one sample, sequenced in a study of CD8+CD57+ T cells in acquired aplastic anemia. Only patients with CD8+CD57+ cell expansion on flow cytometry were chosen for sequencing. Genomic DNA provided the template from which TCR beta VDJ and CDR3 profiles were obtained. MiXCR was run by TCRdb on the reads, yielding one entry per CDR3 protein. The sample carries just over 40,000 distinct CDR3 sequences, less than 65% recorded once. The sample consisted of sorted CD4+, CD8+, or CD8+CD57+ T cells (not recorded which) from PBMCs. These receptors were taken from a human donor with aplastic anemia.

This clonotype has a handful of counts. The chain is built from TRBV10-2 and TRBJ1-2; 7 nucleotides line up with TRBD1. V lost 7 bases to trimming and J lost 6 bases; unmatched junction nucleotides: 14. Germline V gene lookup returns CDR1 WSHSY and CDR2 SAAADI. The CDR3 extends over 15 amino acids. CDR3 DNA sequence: TGCGCCAGCACTGGCTTCGGACAGGAAGTTGATGGCTACACCTTC. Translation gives CASTGFGQEVDGYTF.

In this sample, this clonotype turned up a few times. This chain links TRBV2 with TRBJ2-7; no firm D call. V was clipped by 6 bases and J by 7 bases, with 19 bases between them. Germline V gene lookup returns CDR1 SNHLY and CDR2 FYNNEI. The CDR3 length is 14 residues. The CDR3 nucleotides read TGTGCCAGCAGATCCGGGCCTAACCTAGTGGAGCAGTACTTC. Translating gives CASRSGPNLVEQYF.

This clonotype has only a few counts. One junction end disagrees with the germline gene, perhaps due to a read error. The CDR3 here is CAGSIGGVPREQSF. CDR3 nucleotides: TGTGCCGGTAGTATAGGAGGCGTCCCCCGGGAGCAGTCCTTC. The chain uses TRBV19 and TRBJ2-1, with D possibly being TRBD2 (6 bases). CDR1 and CDR2 (germline): LNHDA, SQIVND (reference sequence). This CDR3 contains 14 residues.